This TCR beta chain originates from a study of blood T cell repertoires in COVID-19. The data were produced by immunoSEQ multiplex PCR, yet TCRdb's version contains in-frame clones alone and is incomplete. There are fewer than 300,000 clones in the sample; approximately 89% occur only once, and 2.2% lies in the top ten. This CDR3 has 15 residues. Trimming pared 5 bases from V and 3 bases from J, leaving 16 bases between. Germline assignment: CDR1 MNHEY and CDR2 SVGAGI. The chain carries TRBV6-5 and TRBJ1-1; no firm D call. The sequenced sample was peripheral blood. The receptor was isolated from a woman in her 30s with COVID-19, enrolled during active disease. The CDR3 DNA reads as TGTGCCAGCAGTCCCGCCTCTCGAGGGTACACTGAAGCTTTCTTT. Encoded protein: CASSPASRGYTEAFF.